This T cell receptor (beta chain) was captured by sequencing in a study of blood T cell repertoires in COVID-19. TCRdb's table, derived via immunoSEQ multiplex PCR, lists solely in-frame clones and lacks some. The data contain some 200,000 clones, around 92% of them singletons. The CDR3 totals 12 residues. Per germline, CDR1 LGHDT and CDR2 YNNKEL (reference sequence). The V end lost 1 base, the J end lost 7 bases, and 5 bases lay between the germline ends. The receptor was derived from a man under 40 with acute or convalescent COVID-19. Sequenced material: peripheral blood. The chain couples TRBV3-1 (or the pseudogene TRBV3-2) to TRBJ2-1; D uncertain. The DNA for the CDR3 is TGTGCCAGCAGCCAAGTTCAAAATGAGCAGTTCTTC. Translating it yields CASSQVQNEQFF.